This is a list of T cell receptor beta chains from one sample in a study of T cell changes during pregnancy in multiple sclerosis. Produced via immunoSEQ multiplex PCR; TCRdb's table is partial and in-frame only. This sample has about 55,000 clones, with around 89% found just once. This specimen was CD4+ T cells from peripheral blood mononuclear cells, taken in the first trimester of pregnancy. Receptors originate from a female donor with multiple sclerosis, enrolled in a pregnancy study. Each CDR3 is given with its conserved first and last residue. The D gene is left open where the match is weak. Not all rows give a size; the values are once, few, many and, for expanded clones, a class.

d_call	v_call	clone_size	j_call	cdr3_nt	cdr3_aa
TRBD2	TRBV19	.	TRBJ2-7	TGTGCCAGTAGGAGCGTCGCGAGCGGGAGCTCCTACGAGCAGTACTTC	CASRSVASGSSYEQYF
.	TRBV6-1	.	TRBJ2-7	TGTGCCAGCAGTGACTTCCACGAGCAGTACTTC	CASSDFHEQYF
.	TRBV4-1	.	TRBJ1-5	TGCGCCAGCAGCCAAGTGGTGACAGCTTATCAGCCCCAGCATTTT	CASSQVVTAYQPQHF
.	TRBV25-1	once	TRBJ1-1	TGTGCCAGCAGTGAATCCGGGAGGATGAACACTGAAGCTTTCTTT	CASSESGRMNTEAFF
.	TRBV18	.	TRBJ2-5	TGTGCCAGCTCACCAAATTTGGTCGCAGGTTACCAAGAGACCCAGTACTTC	CASSPNLVAGYQETQYF
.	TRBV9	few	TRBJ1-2	TGTGCCAGCAGCGCCACAGGAAAACCTAACTATGGCTACACCTTC	CASSATGKPNYGYTF
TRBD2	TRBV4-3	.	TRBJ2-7	TGCGCCAGCAGCCAGGAACGCAGCGGGGGGGATTCCTACGAGCAGTACTTC	CASSQERSGGDSYEQYF
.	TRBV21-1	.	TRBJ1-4	TGTGCCAGCAGCAAAAGGAAGGGGACAGGGTTTATTGAAAAACTGTTTTTT	CASSKRKGTGFIEKLFF
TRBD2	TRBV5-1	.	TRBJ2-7	TGCGCCAGCAGTAACAGCGGGAGTAACGAGCAGTACTTC	CASSNSGSNEQYF
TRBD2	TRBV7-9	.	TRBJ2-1	TGTGCCAGCAGCCTAAGGACTAGCGGGAGGTGGGGTCCTAAGAAGCAGTTCTTC	CASSLRTSGRWGPKKQFF
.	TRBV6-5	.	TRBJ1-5	TGTGCCAGCGAGACAGTAAGCAATCAGCCCCAGCATTTT	CASETVSNQPQHF
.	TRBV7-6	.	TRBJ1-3	TGTGCCAGCAGCCCACGAGACTCTGGAAACACCATATATTTT	CASSPRDSGNTIYF
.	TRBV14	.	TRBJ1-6	TGTGCCAGCAGCCAAGCTAGCCAGGGGACTTCACCCCTCCACTTT	CASSQASQGTSPLHF
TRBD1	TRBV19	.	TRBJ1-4	TGTGCCAGTAGTATTGGCCCGGACAGGACTAATGAAAAACTGTTTTTT	CASSIGPDRTNEKLFF
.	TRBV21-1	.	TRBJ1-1	TGTGCCAGCAGCATAATACAGGGGGAAATGAACACTGAAGCTTTCTTT	CASSIIQGEMNTEAFF
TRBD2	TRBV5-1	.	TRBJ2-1	TGCGCCAGCAGCTGGGCTAGCGGGAGGGGTAATGAGCAGTTCTTC	CASSWASGRGNEQFF
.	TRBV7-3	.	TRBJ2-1	TGTGCCAGCAGCTTAGCGGAGATATACAATGAGCAGTTCTTC	CASSLAEIYNEQFF
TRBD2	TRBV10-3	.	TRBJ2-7	TGTGCCATCAGTGAGTCGAGTAGTCGCGGGAGCTACGAGCAGTACTTC	CAISESSSRGSYEQYF